This entry is about one TCR beta chain. The target of this receptor is not known. No qualities accompany the bases; no much larger clone lies one base away. This record belongs to a study of T cell responses to AZD1222 COVID-19 vaccine (dated by TCRdb to 2020 to 2022). Study-level background: AZD1222 recipients whose second dose came at about 4 weeks and those whose second dose came at about 12 weeks were combined into one group, since spike-specific TCR depth and breadth did not differ between the two schedules. TCR sequencing was performed for approximately 240 trial participants, of whom 207 were given two doses of AZD1222 and 26 were given two doses of MenACWY control vaccine. Trial participants were enrolled by age into subgroups of 18-55, 56-69 and 70-plus years, and around 150, 28 and 57 TCR-sequenced participants, respectively, were included in these subgroups. Study-wide conclusions, independent of this receptor: Conclusions about previously exposed vaccinees are limited because only 6 or 7 AZD1222 recipients were SARS-CoV-2 seropositive at baseline. After two AZD1222 doses, both the breadth and the depth of spike-specific TCRs were significantly higher than at day 0 and than in MenACWY recipients. The vaccine-associated CD4 TCRs covered the entire spike protein, and the dominant responses fell in regions 160-218 and 743-854. Reportedly, close to half of the unique spike-specific TCRs recognized epitopes lying outside the regions that are mutated in the B.1.351 and B.1.1.7 variants. In the small 56-69-year group, the increase in depth fell short of significance, most likely because of low power. Most participants were white British and females outnumbered males, and the authors suggested that clonal diversity may have been underestimated. Because no day 14 peak-response samples were available, repertoires were characterized only after the peak T cell response.

The sample's time point label, decoded: baseline before first vaccination. Samples from vaccinated people were obtained from the UK trials COV001 and COV002, which included a single-blind randomized controlled phase 2/3 trial of AZD1222 (ChAdOx1 nCoV-19) in healthy adults. For TCRbeta chain sequencing, PBMC samples were collected from trial participants at day 0 and at day 28 after the second dose. The CDR3 regions of human TCRbeta chains were analyzed by immunosequencing. On the authors' methods: Repertoire TCRs were checked for matches against a reference library of SARS-CoV-2-specific TCRs that had been generated using the MIRA antigen-specificity platform. Breadth was defined as the fraction of unique TCRs that were SARS-CoV-2-associated. Depth was defined as the fraction of total T cells that were SARS-CoV-2-associated. Using the MIRA data, every spike-specific TCR was mapped to the spike region that the TCR reacted to and assigned to either a CD4 or a CD8 class. Log10-transformed breadth and depth values were compared by one-way ANOVA with Sidak's multiple comparisons tests. Imported from immuneACCESS, the table was reduced by TCRdb to in-frame sequences with V and J called. These copies leave out some clones; in studies compared against another copy, an unresolved V gene accounts for under half, and the cause of the remainder is not known. V and J calls and clone size follow that table, whereas D and trimming were derived from the DNA. This sample lists roughly 150,000 clones; 85% to 95% were detected once. The biggest ten clones account for 2.3% of the sample.

The TCR comes from an adult in good health. Source: peripheral blood, taken on day 0 of AZD1222 vaccination.

CDR3 region: CASSGNRDPSGNTIYF. The nucleotide sequence is given as TGTGCCAGCAGCGGCAACAGGGATCCCTCTGGAAACACCATATATTTT. Recombination joined TRBV9 with TRBJ1-3; tentative D gene TRBD1, with 6 bases matching. Including cysteine and phenylalanine, the CDR3 has 16 amino acids. Only the CDR3 portion is preserved as DNA: 48 bases, with reading frame beginning at the first base. From the germline V gene, CDR1 is SGDLS and CDR2 is YYNGEE. V and J lose 3 bases and 0 bases, and a span of 13 bases separates them. With all but the CDR3 taken from the reference TRBV9 and TRBJ1-3 genes, the full variable domain is: DSGVTQTPKHLITATGQRVTLRCSPRSGDLSVYWYQQSLDQGLQFLIQYYNGEERAKGNILERFSAQQFPDLHSELNLSSLELGDSALYFCASSGNRDPSGNTIYFGEGSWLTVV.